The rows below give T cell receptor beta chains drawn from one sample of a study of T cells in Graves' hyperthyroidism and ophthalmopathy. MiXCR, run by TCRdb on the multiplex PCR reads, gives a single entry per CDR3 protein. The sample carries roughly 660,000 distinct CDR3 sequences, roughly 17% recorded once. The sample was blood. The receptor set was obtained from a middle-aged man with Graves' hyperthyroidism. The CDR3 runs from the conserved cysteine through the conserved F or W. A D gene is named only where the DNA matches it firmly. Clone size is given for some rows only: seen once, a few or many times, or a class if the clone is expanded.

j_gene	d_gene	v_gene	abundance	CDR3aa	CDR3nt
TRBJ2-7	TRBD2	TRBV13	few	CASSPPGLAGPYEQYF	TGTGCCAGCAGCCCGCCGGGACTAGCGGGCCCATACGAGCAGTACTTC
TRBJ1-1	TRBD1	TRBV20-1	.	CSARGTDRRNTEAFF	TGCAGTGCTAGGGGGACAGACCGAAGGAACACTGAAGCTTTCTTT
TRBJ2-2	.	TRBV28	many	CASTLGQASGELFF	TGTGCCAGCACCCTGGGACAAGCCAGCGGGGAGCTGTTTTTT
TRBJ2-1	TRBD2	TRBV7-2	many	CASSLGFSGRRRSYNEQFF	TGTGCCAGCAGCTTAGGGTTTAGCGGGAGACGAAGGTCCTACAATGAGCAGTTCTTC
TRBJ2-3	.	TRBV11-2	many	CASSPQKGSFTDTQYF	TGTGCCAGCAGCCCACAGAAGGGATCATTCACAGATACGCAGTATTTT
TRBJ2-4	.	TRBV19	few	CASSIDSILAKNIQYF	TGTGCCAGTAGTATCGACAGCATATTAGCCAAAAACATTCAGTACTTC
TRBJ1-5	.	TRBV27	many	CASSLYSSNQPQHF	TGTGCCAGCAGTTTGTACAGTAGCAATCAGCCCCAGCATTTT
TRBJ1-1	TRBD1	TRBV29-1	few	CSVLGQGSEAFF	TGCAGCGTTCTGGGACAGGGTTCCGAAGCTTTCTTT
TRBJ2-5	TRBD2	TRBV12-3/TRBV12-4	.	CASSSIPRFRTSGLQETQYF	TGTGCCAGCAGTTCAATCCCCCGATTTAGGACTAGCGGGCTTCAAGAGACCCAGTACTTC
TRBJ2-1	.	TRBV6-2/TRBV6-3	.	CASSYSYRNEQFF	TGTGCCAGCAGTTACTCCTATCGCAATGAGCAGTTCTTC
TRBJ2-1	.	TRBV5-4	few	CASSPKPPTPYNEQFF	TGTGCCAGCAGTCCAAAGCCTCCTACCCCCTACAATGAGCAGTTCTTC
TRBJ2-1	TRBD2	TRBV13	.	CASSPGLAGGVYNEQFF	TGTGCCAGCAGCCCCGGACTAGCGGGAGGTGTCTACAATGAGCAGTTCTTC
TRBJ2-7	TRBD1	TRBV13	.	CASSSSDRVQQYF	TGTGCCAGCAGCTCCTCCGACAGGGTTCAGCAGTACTTC
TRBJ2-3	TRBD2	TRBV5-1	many	CASKRREDYTDTQYF	TGCGCCAGCAAAAGACGGGAGGACTACACAGATACGCAGTATTTT
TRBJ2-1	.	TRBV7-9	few	CASSYLGGDNEQFF	TGTGCCAGCAGCTACCTAGGGGGGGATAATGAGCAGTTCTTC
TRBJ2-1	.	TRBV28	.	CASSLEDGLYEQFF	TGTGCCAGCAGTTTAGAGGACGGTCTCTATGAGCAGTTCTTC
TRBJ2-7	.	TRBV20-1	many	CSASVTGDEQYF	TGCAGTGCTAGCGTTACCGGGGACGAGCAGTACTTC
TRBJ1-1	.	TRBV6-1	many	CASRGFEAFF	TGTGCCAGCAGGGGATTTGAAGCTTTCTTT
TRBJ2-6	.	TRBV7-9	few	CASSPDGGYFSGANVLTF	TGTGCCAGCAGCCCAGACGGCGGTTATTTCTCTGGGGCCAACGTCCTGACTTTC
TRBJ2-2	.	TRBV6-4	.	CATMKSGNTGELFF	TGTGCCACTATGAAGAGCGGGAACACCGGGGAGCTGTTTTTT
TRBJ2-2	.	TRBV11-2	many	CASTSGGYLAQNTGELFF	TGTGCCAGCACCTCCGGTGGTTATCTAGCGCAGAACACCGGGGAGCTGTTTTTT
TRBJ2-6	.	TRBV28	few	CASSFASSGANVLTF	TGTGCCAGCAGTTTTGCGAGCTCTGGGGCCAACGTCCTGACTTTC
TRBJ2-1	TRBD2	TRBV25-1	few	CASSDPGLADNEQFF	TGTGCCAGCAGTGACCCGGGACTAGCGGACAATGAGCAGTTCTTC
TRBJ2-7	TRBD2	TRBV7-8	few	CASSLVGLAGAVSYEQYF	TGTGCCAGCAGCTTAGTTGGACTAGCGGGAGCCGTCTCCTACGAGCAGTACTTC
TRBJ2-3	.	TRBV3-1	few	CASSQRGNSGSTDTQYF	TGTGCCAGCAGCCAAAGAGGGAATAGCGGTAGCACAGATACGCAGTATTTT
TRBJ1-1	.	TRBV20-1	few	CSEEGRNTEAFF	TGCAGTGAGGAGGGTCGGAACACTGAAGCTTTCTTT
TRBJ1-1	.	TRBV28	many	CASRKGTEAFF	TGTGCCAGCAGGAAGGGCACTGAAGCTTTCTTT
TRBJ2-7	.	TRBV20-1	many	CSARRLASYSYEQYF	TGCAGTGCTCGACGTCTAGCGTCTTACTCCTACGAGCAGTACTTC
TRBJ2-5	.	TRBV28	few	CASSARDWDQETQYF	TGTGCCAGCAGTGCTCGGGACTGGGACCAAGAGACCCAGTACTTC
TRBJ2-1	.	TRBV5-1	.	CASSLTGVREQFF	TGCGCCAGCAGCTTGACGGGGGTCAGGGAGCAGTTCTTC
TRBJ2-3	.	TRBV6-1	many	CASRRDRSLRTDTQYF	TGTGCCAGCAGGAGAGACAGGAGCTTACGCACAGATACGCAGTATTTT
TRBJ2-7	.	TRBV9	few	CASSGPGEQYF	TGTGCCAGCAGCGGCCCGGGGGAGCAGTACTTC
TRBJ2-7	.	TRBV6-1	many	CASRKQELSYEQYF	TGTGCCAGCAGGAAACAGGAACTCTCCTACGAGCAGTACTTC
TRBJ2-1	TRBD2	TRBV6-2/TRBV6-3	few	CASSYSRSGRGYNEQFF	TGTGCCAGCAGTTACTCGAGGAGCGGGAGGGGCTACAATGAGCAGTTCTTC
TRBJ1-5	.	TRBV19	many	CASSQRTALQPQHF	TGTGCCAGTAGTCAACGGACCGCACTTCAGCCCCAGCATTTT
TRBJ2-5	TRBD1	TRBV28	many	CASSPQGEQETQYF	TGTGCCAGCAGTCCCCAGGGGGAACAAGAGACCCAGTACTTC
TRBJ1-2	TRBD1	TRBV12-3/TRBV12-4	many	CASSLNRGDYGYTF	TGTGCCAGCAGTTTGAACAGGGGGGACTATGGCTACACCTTC
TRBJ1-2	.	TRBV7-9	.	CASSARTRRLHYGYTF	TGTGCCAGCAGCGCCCGGACACGGAGATTACACTATGGCTACACCTTC
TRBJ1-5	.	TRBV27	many	CASSERYQKNQPQHF	TGTGCCAGCAGCGAGCGATATCAGAAAAATCAGCCCCAGCATTTT
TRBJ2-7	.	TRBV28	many	CASSLWIGGSSYEQYF	TGTGCCAGCAGTTTATGGATAGGGGGGTCCTCCTACGAGCAGTACTTC
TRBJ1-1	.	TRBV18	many	CASSLGQAAMNTEAFF	TGTGCCAGCTCACTCGGCCAGGCAGCTATGAACACTGAAGCTTTCTTT
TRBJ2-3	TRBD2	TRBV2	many	CASLQLAGDTDTQYF	TGTGCCAGCTTGCAACTAGCGGGGGACACAGATACGCAGTATTTT
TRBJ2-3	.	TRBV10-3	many	CAISESTPTSGQYF	TGTGCCATCAGTGAGTCTACCCCCACGAGTGGGCAGTATTTT
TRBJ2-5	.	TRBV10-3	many	CAISESPGKETQYF	TGTGCCATCAGTGAGTCCCCAGGAAAGGAGACCCAGTACTTC
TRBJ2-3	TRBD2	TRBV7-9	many	CASSLAGVGDTQYF	TGTGCCAGCAGCTTGGCGGGAGTAGGAGATACGCAGTATTTT
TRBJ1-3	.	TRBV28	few	CASTTGQGTGNTIYF	TGTGCCAGCACTACCGGGCAGGGCACTGGAAACACCATATATTTT
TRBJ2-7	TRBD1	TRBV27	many	CASSSTGNTYEQYF	TGTGCCAGCAGTTCGACAGGGAATACCTACGAGCAGTACTTC